This T cell receptor (beta chain) derives from a study of blood T cells in healthy people across ages. The CDR3 covers 16 residues. Germline loops: CDR1 MGHRA, CDR2 YSYEKL. J gave up 1 base and V 6 bases, and 12 bases lay outside the gene matches. Primers used in a second PCR of about 6 to 12 cycles were a sample-barcoded 5' primer and a J-beta primer mix. TCRdb reprocessed the 5' RACE reads via MiXCR and lists one record per CDR3 protein. Counted here are 1.8 million or so distinct CDR3 sequences, approximately 40% occurring once; the ten biggest clones make up roughly 23%. Overall study findings and caveats: Naive CD4+ cell counts and diversity both ran higher in long-lived than in aged donors.

This clonotype has only a few counts. Its antigen is unknown. The receptor was derived from a human donor in good health. The chain carries TRBV4-1 and TRBJ2-7; TRBD2 matches 7 bases. Sequencing was carried out using blood. In DNA form, the CDR3 reads TGCGCCAGCAGTCAGCCCGGGCGGGGGACTTCCTACGAGCAGTACTTC. Translating gives CASSQPGRGTSYEQYF.